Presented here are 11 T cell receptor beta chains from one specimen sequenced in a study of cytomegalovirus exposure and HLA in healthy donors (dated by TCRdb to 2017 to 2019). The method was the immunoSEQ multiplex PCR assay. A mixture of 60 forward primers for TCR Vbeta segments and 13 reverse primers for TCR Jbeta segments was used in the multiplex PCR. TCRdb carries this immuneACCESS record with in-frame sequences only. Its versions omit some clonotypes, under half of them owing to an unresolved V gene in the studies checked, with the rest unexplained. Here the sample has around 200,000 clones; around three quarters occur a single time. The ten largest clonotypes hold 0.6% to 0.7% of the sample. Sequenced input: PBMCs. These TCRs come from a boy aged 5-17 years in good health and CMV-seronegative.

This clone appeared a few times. As DNA, the CDR3 is TGTGCCAGCAGCGAACTAGCGGGACTACAAGAGACCCAGTACTTC. Amino acids: CASSELAGLQETQYF. The V and J genes are TRBV11-1 and TRBJ2-5; 10 bases are shared with TRBD2. The trim removed 5 bases at V and 2 bases at J, leaving 5 bases unmatched. This CDR3 spans 15 amino acids. Germline CDR1 is SGHAT and CDR2 is FQDESV (reference sequence).

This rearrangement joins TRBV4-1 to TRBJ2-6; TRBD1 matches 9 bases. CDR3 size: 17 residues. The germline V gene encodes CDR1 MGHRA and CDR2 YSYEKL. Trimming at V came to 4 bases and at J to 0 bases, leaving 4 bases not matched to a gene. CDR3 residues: CASSLGQGSSGANVLTF. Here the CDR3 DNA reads TGCGCCAGCAGCCTCGGACAGGGGAGCTCTGGGGCCAACGTCCTGACTTTC.

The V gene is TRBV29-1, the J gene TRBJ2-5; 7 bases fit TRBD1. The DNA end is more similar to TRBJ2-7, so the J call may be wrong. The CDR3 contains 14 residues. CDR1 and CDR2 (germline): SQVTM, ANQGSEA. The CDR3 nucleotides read TGCAGCGTTGAAGTTAAAGGGGGCGTCGACGAGCAGTACTTC. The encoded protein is CSVEVKGGVDEQYF.

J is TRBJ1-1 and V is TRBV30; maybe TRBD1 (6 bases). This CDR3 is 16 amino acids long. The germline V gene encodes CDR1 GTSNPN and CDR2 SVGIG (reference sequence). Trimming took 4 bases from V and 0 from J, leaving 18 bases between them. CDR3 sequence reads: CAWMSDRQPMNTEAFF. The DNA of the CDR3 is TGTGCCTGGATGTCGGACAGACAACCGATGAACACTGAAGCTTTCTTT.

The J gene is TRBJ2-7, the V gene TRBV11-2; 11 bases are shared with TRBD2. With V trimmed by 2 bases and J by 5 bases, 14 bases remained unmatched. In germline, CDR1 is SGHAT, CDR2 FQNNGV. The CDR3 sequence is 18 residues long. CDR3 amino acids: CASSLWGLAGGDLHEQYF. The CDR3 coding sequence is TGTGCCAGCAGCTTATGGGGTCTAGCGGGAGGTGATCTCCACGAGCAGTACTTC.

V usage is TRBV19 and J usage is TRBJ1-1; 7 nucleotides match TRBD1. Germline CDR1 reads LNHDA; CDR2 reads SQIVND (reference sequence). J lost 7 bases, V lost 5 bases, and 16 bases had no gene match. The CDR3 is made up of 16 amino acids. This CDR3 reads CASSVETGWSGREAFF. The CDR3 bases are TGTGCCAGTAGTGTGGAGACAGGGTGGTCCGGACGTGAAGCTTTCTTT.

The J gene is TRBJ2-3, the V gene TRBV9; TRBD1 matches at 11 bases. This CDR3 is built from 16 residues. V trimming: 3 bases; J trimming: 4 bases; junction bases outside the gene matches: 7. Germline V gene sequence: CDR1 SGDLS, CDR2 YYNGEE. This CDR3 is CASSARTGGFADTQYF. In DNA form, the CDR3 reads TGTGCCAGCAGCGCCCGGACAGGGGGCTTCGCAGATACGCAGTATTTT.

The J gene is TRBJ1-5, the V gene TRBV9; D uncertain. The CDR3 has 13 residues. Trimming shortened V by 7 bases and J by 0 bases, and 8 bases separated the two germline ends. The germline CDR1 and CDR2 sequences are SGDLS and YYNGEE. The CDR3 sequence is CASGDYSNQPQHF. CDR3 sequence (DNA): TGTGCCAGCGGAGATTATAGCAATCAGCCCCAGCATTTT.

The DNA of the CDR3 is TGTGCCAGCAACGGTGGGCAGGGCGGCGAAAAACTGTTTTTT. This translates into CASNGGQGGEKLFF. The chain carries TRBV6-1 and TRBJ1-4, with D possibly being TRBD1 (5 bases). Germline values: CDR1 MNHNS, CDR2 SASEGT. With 7 bases removed from V and 8 bases from J, the gap between germline ends came to 17 bases. The CDR3 extends over 14 amino acids.

CDR3 loop: CASSVGSFVRGTDTQYF. The CDR3 DNA sequence: TGTGCCAGCAGCGTAGGGTCATTTGTGCGGGGCACAGATACGCAGTATTTT. J is TRBJ2-3 and V is TRBV9, with D possibly matching TRBD2 (5 bases). The V and J ends lost 0 bases and 1 base respectively, with 15 bases between them. This CDR3 is 17 amino acids long. Germline loops: CDR1 SGDLS, CDR2 YYNGEE.

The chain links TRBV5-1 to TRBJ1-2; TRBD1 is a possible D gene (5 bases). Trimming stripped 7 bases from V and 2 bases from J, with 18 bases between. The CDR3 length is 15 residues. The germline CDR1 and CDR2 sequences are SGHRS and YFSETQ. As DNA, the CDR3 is TGCGCCAGCGGCTCCACCGGGGGAATGAACTATGGCTACACCTTC. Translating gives CASGSTGGMNYGYTF. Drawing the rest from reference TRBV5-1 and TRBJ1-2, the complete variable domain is KAGVTQTPRYLIKTRGQQVTLSCSPISGHRSVSWYQQTPGQGLQFLFEYFSETQRNKGNFPGRFSGRQFSNSRSEMNVSTLELGDSALYLCASGSTGGMNYGYTFGSGTRLTVV.